This T cell receptor (beta chain) comes out of a study of OX40 agonist ivuxolimab in advanced cancers. To note about this clone: What it binds is unknown.

This CDR3 region has 15 residues. The germline V gene encodes CDR1 LGHNA and CDR2 YSLEER. Trimming cost V 1 base and J 3 bases; bases outside gene matches: 5. Some clones are missing from TCRdb's copy, which holds only in-frame ones; the method was immunoSEQ multiplex PCR. The repertoire holds about 83,000 clones, with about 90% as singletons. Researchers took blood at baseline, on cycle 4 day 1, and on cycle 7 day 1. Findings and limits, study-wide: Expanded clones were, on average, more numerous in CD8+ T cells than in CD4+.

The source material was CD4+ or CD8+ T cells sorted from blood, sampled in a trial of the OX40 agonist ivuxolimab. V is TRBV4-3 and J is TRBJ1-2; 7 positions match TRBD1. The receptor's source is an adult with an advanced solid tumor such as melanoma, head and neck, liver or kidney cancer. CDR3 in amino acids: CASSQGTGTDYGYTF. In DNA, the CDR3 is TGCGCCAGCAGCCAAGGTACCGGGACAGACTATGGCTACACCTTC.